This entry describes one T cell receptor (beta chain). The clone's antigen remains unknown. No quality values exist for individual bases; no much larger clone is one base distant. TCRbeta CDR3 regions were amplified from genomic DNA by means of the immunoSEQ Assay, a bias-controlled multiplex PCR. Concerning the study's data processing: Within the assay, amplification of reference gene primers was used to estimate how many nucleated cells each sample contained. To quantify the absolute abundance of each unique TCRbeta CDR3 rearrangement, sequence reads were collapsed and filtered. Productive Simpson clonality was computed per sample as the square root of Simpson's diversity index over productive rearrangements. In its TCRdb copy, this immuneACCESS table keeps in-frame sequences only and misses some clones. Where compared with another copy, unresolved V genes explain less than half of these, and the others have no known cause. The V and J calls and clone size are taken from that table; D and trimming were inferred from the DNA. This sample has 400,000 to 450,000 clones in its table, and about 91% of those were observed once. The top ten clonotypes cover 10% to 15% of the sample.

This sample stems from a study of blood T cell repertoires in COVID-19 (dated by TCRdb to the early 2020s). Background for the entire study: Collaborator samples came from the United States, Italy and Spain and covered acute and convalescent phases of COVID-19. The material from the prospective study consisted of cDNA or gDNA derived from T cells, B-cell-depleted T cells, or PBMCs. Deeply sampled blood TCRbeta repertoires from subjects exposed to, actively infected with, or recovered from COVID-19 were included in the dataset. A freely available public database, intended as a resource for researchers studying the immune response to SARS-CoV-2, is where the repertoires were released. Samples came from the ongoing ImmuneRACE study (first 160 participants) plus 1,254 subjects from 6 global collaborators. Sample metadata almost always included a de-identified subject ID, COVID-19 status, age in years and sex. Where HLA class I and class II types were available, the types were taken from metadata supplied by the sample provider, not from assay-based typing. Points the paper makes about the study in general: The amount of clinical and demographic metadata varied by source and participant and was provided uncurated.

At one collaborating source in Seattle, patients were enrolled during active infection and were followed longitudinally through the course of disease. Whole blood was collected in K2EDTA tubes by collaborating institutions according to the institutions' own protocols. Collaborator samples were shipped for TCRbeta analysis as frozen whole blood, isolated PBMCs, or DNA extracted from either sample type. Trimming removed 6 bases from V and 0 bases from J, leaving 9 bases between the germline ends. There are 15 amino acids in the CDR3, from cysteine to phenylalanine inclusive. Left in the record is the CDR3 DNA by itself, 45 bases read in frame from the first base. Based on the germline V gene (reference sequence), the CDR1 and CDR2 sequences are MNHNY and SVGAGI.

The sample consisted of peripheral blood. This clonotype originated in a woman in her forties or fifties with COVID-19, enrolled during active disease. Rearrangement joined TRBV6-6 to TRBJ2-6; the D gene is perhaps TRBD2, on 5 matching bases. The bases read TGTGCCAGCAGGACTACTAGCTCTGGGGCCAACGTCCTGACTTTC. This sequence encodes CASRTTSSGANVLTF.